The 16 T cell receptor beta chains in this list originate from one sample, sequenced in a study of Ad26.COV2.S vaccination and SARS-CoV-2 variants. The repertoire was sequenced with immunoSEQ multiplex PCR; TCRdb's copy has only in-frame clones and lacks some. Of about 350,000 clones listed, 92% were seen once; the top ten hold 3.9%. This material consisted of peripheral blood, taken after recovery from COVID-19. Receptor source: a human donor who had recovered from COVID-19.

J is TRBJ2-1 and V is TRBV19, with D possibly matching TRBD2 (6 bases). V lost 5 bases to trimming and J lost 7 bases, with 18 bases between them. Germline CDR1 and CDR2: LNHDA and SQIVND (reference sequence). The CDR3 is 15 amino acids. In nucleotides, the CDR3 is TGTGCCAGTAGTCCTCTGGGACTGACCTCTAATGAGCAGTTCTTC. It codes for CASSPLGLTSNEQFF.

The V call is TRBV9, the J call TRBJ2-2; D ambiguous. CDR1 and CDR2 (germline): SGDLS, YYNGEE. The CDR3 length is 12 residues. Trimming pared 4 bases from V and 6 bases from J, leaving 7 bases between. For the CDR3, the DNA is TGTGCCAGCAGCCAGAGTGCCGGGGAGCTGTTTTTT. Its translation: CASSQSAGELFF. Full variable domain (remainder filled in from reference TRBV9 and TRBJ2-2): DSGVTQTPKHLITATGQRVTLRCSPRSGDLSVYWYQQSLDQGLQFLIQYYNGEERAKGNILERFSAQQFPDLHSELNLSSLELGDSALYFCASSQSAGELFFGEGSRLTVL.

The rearrangement links TRBV9 to TRBJ1-4, with D possibly TRBD1 on 5 matching bases. This CDR3 spans 15 amino acids. The germline gives CDR1 SGDLS, CDR2 YYNGEE. V was trimmed by 2 bases and J by 5 bases, leaving 13 bases between them. The CDR3 here is CASSVTGDPNEKLFF. For the CDR3, the DNA is TGTGCCAGCAGCGTTACAGGTGACCCAAATGAAAAACTGTTTTTT.

The genes are TRBV6-5 and TRBJ1-2, with TRBD1 matching over 7 bases. Germline V gene lookup returns CDR1 MNHEY and CDR2 SVGAGI. There are 14 residues in the CDR3. V lost 10 bases to trimming and J lost 3 bases; unmatched junction nucleotides: 11. The CDR3 nucleotides are TGTGCCATTGGAGGGGGCAGGGGTGACTATGGCTACACCTTC. It codes for CAIGGGRGDYGYTF.

The chain carries TRBV27 and TRBJ2-3; TRBD1 aligns across 7 bases. Germline lookup yields CDR1 MNHEY and CDR2 SMNVEV (reference sequence). J was trimmed by 3 bases and V by 7 bases; bases with no gene match: 10. The CDR3 is made up of 15 amino acids. The CDR3 region is CASTLQGLGTDTQYF. The CDR3 DNA follows: TGTGCCAGCACACTACAGGGGTTAGGTACAGATACGCAGTATTTT.

The gene calls are TRBV9 and TRBJ1-1; D is undetermined. The germline V gene has CDR1 SGDLS and CDR2 YYNGEE. The CDR3 is 14 residues long. Trimming cost V 4 bases and J 1 base, with 11 bases left between them. The CDR3 bases are TGTGCCAGCAGCAGGAGGGAGGGGAACACTGAAGCTTTCTTT. Amino acids: CASSRREGNTEAFF.

The V gene is TRBV6-2 or TRBV6-3, the J gene TRBJ2-2; perhaps TRBD2 as D (5 bases). CDR1 is MNHEY, CDR2 SVGEGT, per germline. This CDR3 spans 13 amino acids. Deletions cut 2 bases from V and 8 bases from J, with 9 bases between. The CDR3 loop is CASSYHREGELFF. In DNA form, the CDR3 reads TGTGCCAGCAGTTACCACCGGGAAGGGGAGCTGTTTTTT.

This chain uses TRBV6-1 with TRBJ2-7; the match to TRBD2 covers 10 bases. The germline V gene encodes CDR1 MNHNS and CDR2 SASEGT. Trimming removed 2 bases from V and 3 bases from J; junction bases left unmatched: 4. The CDR3 has 15 amino acids. The CDR3 DNA sequence: TGTGCCAGCAGTGAAAGATTAGCGGGGGGCTACGAGCAGTACTTC. Residues: CASSERLAGGYEQYF.

The CDR3 loop reads CASSQVEDSYEQYF. CDR3 nucleotide sequence: TGCGCCAGCAGCCAAGTTGAGGATTCCTACGAGCAGTACTTC. The rearrangement uses TRBV4-1 and TRBJ2-7; D is undetermined. Germline V lookup: CDR1 MGHRA, CDR2 YSYEKL. V gave up 1 base and J gave up 1 base, with 8 bases separating them. The CDR3 has 14 amino acids.

For the CDR3, the DNA is TGTGCCACCATAAAGGGAGGGGACTATGGCTACACCTTC. Its protein is CATIKGGDYGYTF. The chain couples TRBV24-1 to TRBJ1-2, with D possibly matching TRBD1 (5 bases). Trimming pared 8 bases from V and 3 bases from J, leaving 12 bases between. CDR3 size: 13 residues. Germline CDR1 and CDR2: KGHDR and SFDVKD.

The chain carries TRBV5-3 and TRBJ2-2; D is unclear. TRBV5-3 qualifies as an ORF whose function is uncertain. This CDR3 has 17 amino acids. The ends were cut back, 0 bases at V and 5 bases at J, with 17 bases in the middle. CDR3 sequence reads: CARSLGLRVPTTGELFF. The CDR3 DNA follows: TGTGCCAGAAGCTTGGGGCTTAGGGTACCTACAACCGGGGAGCTGTTTTTT.

Of note for this clone: Other DNA variants within this sample encode the same CDR3. This chain links TRBV6-5 with TRBJ2-3; possibly TRBD2 for D (5 bases). Per the germline V gene, CDR1 is MNHEY and CDR2 is SVGAGI. This CDR3 has 14 residues. V was shortened by 2 bases and J by 0 bases, with 6 bases between the two germline ends. DNA for the CDR3: TGTGCCAGCAGTTACCGGGAAAGCACAGATACGCAGTATTTT. Amino acids: CASSYRESTDTQYF.

The rearrangement joins TRBV7-9 to TRBJ1-1; TRBD1 might be the D (5 bases). Trimming took off 2 bases at V and 11 bases at J, with 18 bases between the two ends. Germline lookup yields CDR1 SEHNR and CDR2 FQNEAQ (reference sequence). CDR3 size: 14 residues. CDR3 in amino acids: CASSLSWSGRGAFF. CDR3 DNA: TGTGCCAGCAGCTTATCTTGGTCCGGGAGGGGTGCTTTCTTT.

The rearrangement links TRBV6-5 to TRBJ2-1; TRBD1 is a possible D gene (6 bases). The CDR3 extends over 14 amino acids. CDR1 is MNHEY and CDR2 is SVGAGI in the germline V gene. V lost 6 bases and J lost 8, with 17 bases in between. The CDR3 DNA sequence: TGTGCCAGCAGAACGACCGCAGGGGTCTATGAGCAGTTCTTC. Amino acids: CASRTTAGVYEQFF.

The V call is TRBV2, the J call TRBJ1-5; D is possibly TRBD1 (5 bases). CDR3 size: 15 residues. Per germline, CDR1 SNHLY and CDR2 FYNNEI. Trimming removed 6 bases from V and 3 bases from J, with 15 bases in between. The CDR3 spells CASRGDWGFNQPQHF. CDR3 bases: TGTGCCAGCAGGGGCGACTGGGGGTTCAATCAGCCCCAGCATTTT.

The sample holds a few counts of this clone. The rearrangement joins TRBV2 to TRBJ1-5; TRBD1 matches 10 bases. The CDR3 consists of 14 residues. J lost 6 bases, V lost 5 bases, and 4 bases had no gene match. CDR1 and CDR2 (germline): SNHLY, FYNNEI. Here the CDR3 DNA reads TGTGCCAGCAGTTCCGGGACAGGGGTTCAGCCCCAGCATTTT. Its protein is CASSSGTGVQPQHF.